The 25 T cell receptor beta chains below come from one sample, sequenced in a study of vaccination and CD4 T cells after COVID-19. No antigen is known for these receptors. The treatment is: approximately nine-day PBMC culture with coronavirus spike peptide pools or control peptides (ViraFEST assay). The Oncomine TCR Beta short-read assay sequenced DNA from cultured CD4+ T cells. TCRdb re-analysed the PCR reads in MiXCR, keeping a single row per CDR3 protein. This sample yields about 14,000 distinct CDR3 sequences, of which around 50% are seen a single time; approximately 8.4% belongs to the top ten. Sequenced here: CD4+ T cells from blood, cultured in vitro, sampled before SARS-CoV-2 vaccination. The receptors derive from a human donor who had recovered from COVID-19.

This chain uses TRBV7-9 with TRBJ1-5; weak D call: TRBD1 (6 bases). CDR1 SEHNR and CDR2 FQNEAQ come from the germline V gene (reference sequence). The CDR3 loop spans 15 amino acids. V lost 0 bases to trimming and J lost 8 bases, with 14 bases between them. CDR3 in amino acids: CASSLANRAGEPQHF. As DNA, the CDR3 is TGTGCCAGCAGCTTAGCGAACAGGGCAGGTGAGCCCCAGCATTTT.

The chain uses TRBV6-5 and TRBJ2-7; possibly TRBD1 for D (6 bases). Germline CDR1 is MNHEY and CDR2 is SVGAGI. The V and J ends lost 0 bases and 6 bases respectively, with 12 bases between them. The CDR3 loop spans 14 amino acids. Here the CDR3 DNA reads TGTGCCAGCAGTTACTCGAATCCCAGGGGCGAGCAGTACTTC. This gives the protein CASSYSNPRGEQYF.

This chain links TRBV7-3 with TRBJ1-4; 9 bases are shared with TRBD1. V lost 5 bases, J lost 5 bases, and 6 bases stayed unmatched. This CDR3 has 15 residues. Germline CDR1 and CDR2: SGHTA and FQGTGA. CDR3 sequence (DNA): TGTGCCAGCAGCGCCGGGACAGGGATCAATGAAAAACTGTTTTTT. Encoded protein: CASSAGTGINEKLFF.

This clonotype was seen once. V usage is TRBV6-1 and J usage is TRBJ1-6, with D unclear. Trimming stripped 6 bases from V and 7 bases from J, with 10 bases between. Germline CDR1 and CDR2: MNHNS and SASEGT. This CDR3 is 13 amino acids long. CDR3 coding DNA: TGTGCCAGCAGCCAGAAACGGAATTCACCCCTCCACTTT. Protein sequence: CASSQKRNSPLHF.

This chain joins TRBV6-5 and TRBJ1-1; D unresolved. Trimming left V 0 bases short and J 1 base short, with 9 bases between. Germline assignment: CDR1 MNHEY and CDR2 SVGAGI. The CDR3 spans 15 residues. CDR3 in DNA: TGTGCCAGCAGTTACTCGGTGGCGGCGAACACTGAAGCTTTCTTT. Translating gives CASSYSVAANTEAFF.

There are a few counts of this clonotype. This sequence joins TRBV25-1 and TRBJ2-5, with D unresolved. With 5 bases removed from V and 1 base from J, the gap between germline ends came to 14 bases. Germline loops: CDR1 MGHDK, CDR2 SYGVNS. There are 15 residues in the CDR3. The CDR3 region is CASSSGSGFQETQYF. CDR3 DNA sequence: TGTGCCAGCAGTTCCGGATCAGGATTCCAAGAGACCCAGTACTTC. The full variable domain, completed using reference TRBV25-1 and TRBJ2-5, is EADIYQTPRYLVIGTGKKITLECSQTMGHDKMYWYQQDPGMELHLIHYSYGVNSTEKGDLSSESTVSRIRTEHFPLTLESARPSHTSQYLCASSSGSGFQETQYFGPGTRLLVL.

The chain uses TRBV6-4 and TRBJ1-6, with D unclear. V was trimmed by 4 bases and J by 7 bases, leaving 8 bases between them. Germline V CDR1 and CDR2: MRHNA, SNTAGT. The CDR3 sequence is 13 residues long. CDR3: CASSVSGNSPLHF. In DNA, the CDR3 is TGTGCCAGCAGTGTGTCGGGAAATTCACCCCTCCACTTT.

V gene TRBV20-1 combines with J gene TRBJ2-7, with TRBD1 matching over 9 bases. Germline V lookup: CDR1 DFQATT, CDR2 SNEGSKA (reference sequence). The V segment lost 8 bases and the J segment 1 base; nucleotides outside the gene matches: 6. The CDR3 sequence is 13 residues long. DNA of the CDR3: TGCAGTACATACGGGACAGGGTCCTACGAGCAGTACTTC. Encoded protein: CSTYGTGSYEQYF.

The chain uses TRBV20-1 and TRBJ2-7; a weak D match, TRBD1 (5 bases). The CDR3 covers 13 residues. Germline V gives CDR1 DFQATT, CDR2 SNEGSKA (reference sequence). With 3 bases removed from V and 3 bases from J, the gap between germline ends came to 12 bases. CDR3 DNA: TGCAGTGCTAGTGGACAAGGCCTCTACGAGCAGTACTTC. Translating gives CSASGQGLYEQYF.

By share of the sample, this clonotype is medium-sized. The CDR3 coding sequence is TGTGCCACCAGTAGTCCCAGGACAGGGGACTACAATGAGCAGTTCTTC. Translation gives CATSSPRTGDYNEQFF. The chain couples TRBV24-1 to TRBJ2-1, with 9 nucleotides matching TRBD1. With 6 bases clipped from V and 3 bases from J, the junction kept 8 bases outside the gene matches. The CDR3 extends over 16 amino acids. CDR1 and CDR2 from the germline V gene are KGHDR and SFDVKD.

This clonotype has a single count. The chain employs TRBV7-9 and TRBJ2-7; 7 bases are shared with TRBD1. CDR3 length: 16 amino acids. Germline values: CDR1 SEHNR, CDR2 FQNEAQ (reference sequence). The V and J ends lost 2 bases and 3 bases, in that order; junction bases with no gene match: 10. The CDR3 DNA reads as TGTGCCAGCAGCTTAAGCACGGGACAGATAAGCTACGAGCAGTACTTC. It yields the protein CASSLSTGQISYEQYF.

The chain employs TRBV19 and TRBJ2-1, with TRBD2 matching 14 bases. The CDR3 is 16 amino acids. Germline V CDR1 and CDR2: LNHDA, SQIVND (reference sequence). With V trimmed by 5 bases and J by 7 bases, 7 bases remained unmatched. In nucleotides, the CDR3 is TGTGCCAGTAGTCCGAGGACTAGCGGGGGGAGTAATGAGCAGTTCTTC. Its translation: CASSPRTSGGSNEQFF.

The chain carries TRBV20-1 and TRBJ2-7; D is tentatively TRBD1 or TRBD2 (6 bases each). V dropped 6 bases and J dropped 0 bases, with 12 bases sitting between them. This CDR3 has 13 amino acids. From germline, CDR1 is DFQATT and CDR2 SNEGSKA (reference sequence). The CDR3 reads CSAGGTSSYEQYF. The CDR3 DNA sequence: TGCAGTGCGGGCGGGACAAGCTCCTACGAGCAGTACTTC.

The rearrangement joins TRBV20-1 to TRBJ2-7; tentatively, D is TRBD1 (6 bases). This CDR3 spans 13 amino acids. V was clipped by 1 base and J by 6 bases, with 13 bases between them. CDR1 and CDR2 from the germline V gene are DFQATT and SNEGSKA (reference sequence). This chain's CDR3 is CSARVGGSAEQYF. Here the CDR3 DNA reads TGCAGTGCTAGAGTAGGGGGTAGCGCCGAGCAGTACTTC.

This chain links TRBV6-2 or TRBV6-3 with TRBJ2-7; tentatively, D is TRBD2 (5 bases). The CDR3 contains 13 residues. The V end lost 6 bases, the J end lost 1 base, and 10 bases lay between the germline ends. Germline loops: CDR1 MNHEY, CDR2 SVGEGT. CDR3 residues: CASRGPGSYEQYF. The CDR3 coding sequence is TGTGCCAGCAGAGGCCCGGGGTCCTACGAGCAGTACTTC.

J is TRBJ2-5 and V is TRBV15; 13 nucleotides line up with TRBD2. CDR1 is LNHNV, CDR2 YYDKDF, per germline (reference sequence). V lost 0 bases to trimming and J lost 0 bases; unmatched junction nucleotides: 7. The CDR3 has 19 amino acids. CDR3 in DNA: TGTGCCACCAGCAGAGAGGCGGGACTAGCGGGAATTAACCAAGAGACCCAGTACTTC. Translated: CATSREAGLAGINQETQYF.

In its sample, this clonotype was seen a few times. The CDR3 sequence: CASSLLAATGELFF. The CDR3 nucleotides are TGTGCCAGCAGCCTACTAGCGGCCACCGGGGAGCTGTTTTTT. The chain is built from TRBV7-2 and TRBJ2-2; TRBD2 aligns across 8 bases. CDR3 length: 14 residues. CDR1 and CDR2 (germline): SGHTA, FQGNSA. The trim removed 5 bases at V and 4 bases at J, leaving 3 bases unmatched.

The CDR3 bases are TGTGCCAGCAGCTTTGTACTAGCGGGAGTTGGGGAGACCCAGTACTTC. This sequence encodes CASSFVLAGVGETQYF. V is TRBV7-6 and J is TRBJ2-5, with 11 bases identical to TRBD2. Germline V gives CDR1 SGHVS, CDR2 FNYEAQ. This CDR3 spans 16 amino acids. After removal of 3 bases from V and 5 bases from J, the junction contained 8 bases not matched to a gene.

The CDR3 loop reads CASSPRDRGRYGYTF. In DNA form, the CDR3 reads TGTGCCAGCTCACCTCGGGACAGGGGGCGATATGGCTACACCTTC. This chain links TRBV18 with TRBJ1-2; 12 bases map to TRBD1. The CDR3 runs to 15 residues. Per the germline V gene, CDR1 is KGHSH and CDR2 is LQKENI. V shed 3 bases and J 5 bases; nucleotides not matched to a gene: 4. The full variable domain, in which reference TRBV18 and TRBJ1-2 provide the parts outside the CDR3, is NAGVMQNPRHLVRRRGQEARLRCSPMKGHSHVYWYRQLPEEGLKFMVYLQKENIIDESGMPKERFSAEFPKEGPSILRIQQVVRGDSAAYFCASSPRDRGRYGYTFGSGTRLTVV.

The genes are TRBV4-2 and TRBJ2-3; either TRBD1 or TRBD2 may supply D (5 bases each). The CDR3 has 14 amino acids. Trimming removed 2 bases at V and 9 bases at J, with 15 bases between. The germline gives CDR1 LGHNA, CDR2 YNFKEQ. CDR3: CASSQWDPAKTQYF. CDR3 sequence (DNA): TGTGCCAGCAGCCAATGGGACCCAGCAAAGACGCAGTATTTT.

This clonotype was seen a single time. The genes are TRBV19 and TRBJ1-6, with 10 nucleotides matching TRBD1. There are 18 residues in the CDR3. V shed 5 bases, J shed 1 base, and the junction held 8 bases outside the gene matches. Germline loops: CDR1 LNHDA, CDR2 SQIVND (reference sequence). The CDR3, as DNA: TGTGCCAGTAGTGCCCAACCGGGACAGGGGTCCTATAATTCACCCCTCCACTTT. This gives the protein CASSAQPGQGSYNSPLHF.

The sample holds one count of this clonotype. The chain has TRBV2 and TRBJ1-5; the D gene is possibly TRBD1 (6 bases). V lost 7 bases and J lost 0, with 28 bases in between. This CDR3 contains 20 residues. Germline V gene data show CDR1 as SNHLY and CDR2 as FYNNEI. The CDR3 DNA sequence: TGTGCCAGCAAAACCGCCGGGTGGGGCCTTGACAGGAATAGCAATCAGCCCCAGCATTTT. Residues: CASKTAGWGLDRNSNQPQHF.

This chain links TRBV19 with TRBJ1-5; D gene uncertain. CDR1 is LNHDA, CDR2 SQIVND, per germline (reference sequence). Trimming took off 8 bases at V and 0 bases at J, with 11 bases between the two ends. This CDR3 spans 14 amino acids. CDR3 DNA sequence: TGTGCCAGTCGAACAGTAGCTAGCAATCAGCCCCAGCATTTT. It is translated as CASRTVASNQPQHF.

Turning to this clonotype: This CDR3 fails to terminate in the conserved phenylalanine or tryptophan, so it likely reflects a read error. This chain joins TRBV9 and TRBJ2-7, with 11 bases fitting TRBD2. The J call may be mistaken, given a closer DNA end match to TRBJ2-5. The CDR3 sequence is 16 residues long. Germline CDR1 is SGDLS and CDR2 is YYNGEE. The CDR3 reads CASSVATGLAGETQYL. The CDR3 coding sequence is TGTGCCAGCAGCGTAGCTACCGGACTAGCGGGAGAGACCCAGTACCTC.

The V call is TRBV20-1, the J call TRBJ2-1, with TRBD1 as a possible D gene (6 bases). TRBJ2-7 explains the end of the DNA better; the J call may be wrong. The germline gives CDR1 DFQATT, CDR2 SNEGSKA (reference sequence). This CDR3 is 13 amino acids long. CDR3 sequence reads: CSATDDRHHEQYF. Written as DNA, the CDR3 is TGCAGTGCTACCGACGACAGGCACCACGAGCAGTACTTC.